This T cell receptor beta chain was sequenced for a study of OX40 agonist ivuxolimab in advanced cancers. Looking at the study overall: The patients' treatment was ivuxolimab, an agonistic anti-OX40 (CD134) antibody.

Comment on this clone: The antigen is undetermined.

The study's findings and limits: Expanded clones were, on average, more numerous in CD8+ T cells than in CD4+.

This CDR3 comprises 15 residues. Germline V CDR1 and CDR2: MDHEN, SYDVKM. Trimming removed 2 bases at V and 9 bases at J, with 17 bases between. Libraries were prepared by immunoSEQ multiplex PCR; TCRdb keeps only in-frame clonotypes and omits some of them. The data hold more than 20,000 clones, with over 80% observed a single time. V usage is TRBV28 and J usage is TRBJ2-1; D may match TRBD1 or TRBD2 (5 bases each). The TCR sequence derives from an adult with an advanced solid tumor such as melanoma, head and neck, liver or kidney cancer. The source was CD4+ or CD8+ T cells sorted from blood, collected in a trial of the OX40 agonist ivuxolimab. The CDR3 spells CASSLVGTTGFEQFF. CDR3 nucleotides: TGTGCCAGCAGTTTAGTTGGGACGACGGGGTTTGAGCAGTTCTTC. Combining the CDR3 with reference TRBV28 and TRBJ2-1 gives the whole variable domain DVKVTQSSRYLVKRTGEKVFLECVQDMDHENMFWYRQDPGLGLRLIYFSYDVKMKEKGDIPEGYSVSREKKERFSLILESASTNQTSMYLCASSLVGTTGFEQFFGPGTRLTVL.